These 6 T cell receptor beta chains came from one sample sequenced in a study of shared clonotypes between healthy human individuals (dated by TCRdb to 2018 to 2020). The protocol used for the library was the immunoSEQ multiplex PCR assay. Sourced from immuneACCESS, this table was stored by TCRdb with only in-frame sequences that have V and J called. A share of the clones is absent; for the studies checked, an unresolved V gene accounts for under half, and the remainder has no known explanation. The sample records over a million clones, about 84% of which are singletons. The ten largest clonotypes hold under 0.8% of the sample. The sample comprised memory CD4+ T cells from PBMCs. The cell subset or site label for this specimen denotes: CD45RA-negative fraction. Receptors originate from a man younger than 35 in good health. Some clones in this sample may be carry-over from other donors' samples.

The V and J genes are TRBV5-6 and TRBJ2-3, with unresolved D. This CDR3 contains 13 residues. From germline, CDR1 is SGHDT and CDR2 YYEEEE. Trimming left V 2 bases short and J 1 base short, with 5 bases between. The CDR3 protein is CASSFGGTDTQYF. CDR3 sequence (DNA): TGTGCCAGCAGCTTTGGCGGCACAGATACGCAGTATTTT.

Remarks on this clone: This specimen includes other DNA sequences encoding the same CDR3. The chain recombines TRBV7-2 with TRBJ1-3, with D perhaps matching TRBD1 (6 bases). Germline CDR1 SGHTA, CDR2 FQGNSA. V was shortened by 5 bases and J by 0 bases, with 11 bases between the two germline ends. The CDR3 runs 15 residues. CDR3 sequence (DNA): TGTGCCAGCAGCCCCAGGACAGCCTCTGGAAACACCATATATTTT. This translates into CASSPRTASGNTIYF.

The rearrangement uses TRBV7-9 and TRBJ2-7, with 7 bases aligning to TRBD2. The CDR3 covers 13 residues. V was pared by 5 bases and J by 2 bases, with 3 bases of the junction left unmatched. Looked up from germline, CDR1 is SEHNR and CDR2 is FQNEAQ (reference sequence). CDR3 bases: TGTGCCAGCAGCGCTAGCGGAACCTACGAGCAGTACTTC. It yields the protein CASSASGTYEQYF.

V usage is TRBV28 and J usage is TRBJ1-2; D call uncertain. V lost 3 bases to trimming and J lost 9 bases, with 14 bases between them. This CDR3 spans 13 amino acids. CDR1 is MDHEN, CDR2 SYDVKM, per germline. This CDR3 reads CASSLVKLGSYTF. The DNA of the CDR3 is TGTGCCAGCAGTTTGGTTAAGTTGGGGAGCTACACCTTC.

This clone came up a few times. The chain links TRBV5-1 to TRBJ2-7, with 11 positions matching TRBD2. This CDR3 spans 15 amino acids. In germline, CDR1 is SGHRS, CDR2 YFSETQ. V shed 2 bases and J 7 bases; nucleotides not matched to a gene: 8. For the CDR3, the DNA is TGCGCCAGCAGCTTCGTAGCGGGAGGGCCTGGGGAGCAGTACTTC. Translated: CASSFVAGGPGEQYF. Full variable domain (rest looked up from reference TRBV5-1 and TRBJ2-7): KAGVTQTPRYLIKTRGQQVTLSCSPISGHRSVSWYQQTPGQGLQFLFEYFSETQRNKGNFPGRFSGRQFSNSRSEMNVSTLELGDSALYLCASSFVAGGPGEQYFGPGTRLTVT.

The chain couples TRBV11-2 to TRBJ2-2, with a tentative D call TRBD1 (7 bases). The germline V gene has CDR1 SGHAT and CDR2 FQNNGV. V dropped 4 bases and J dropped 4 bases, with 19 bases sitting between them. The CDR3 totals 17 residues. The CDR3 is CASSSPRGTLRTGELFF. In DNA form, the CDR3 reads TGTGCCAGCAGCTCGCCCAGGGGGACTTTGCGCACCGGGGAGCTGTTTTTT. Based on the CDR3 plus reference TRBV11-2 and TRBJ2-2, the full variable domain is EAGVAQSPRYKIIEKRQSVAFWCNPISGHATLYWYQQILGQGPKLLIQFQNNGVVDDSQLPKDRFSAERLKGVDSTLKIQPAKLEDSAVYLCASSSPRGTLRTGELFFGEGSRLTVL.